Below are 10 T cell receptor beta chains sequenced from a single sample in a study of T cell clusters in autoimmune cytopenias. TRB was amplified by touch-down multiplex PCR, primer pools A and B combined. TCRdb re-analyzed the multiplex PCR reads; it lists each CDR3 protein once, without DNA. The record lists around 6,700 distinct CDR3 sequences, of which the ten most abundant hold around 5.2%. TRB amplification used around 270 ng of peripheral blood genomic DNA. These same records also appear under a second study, on T cell repertoires in aging, cancer and after chemotherapy.

What was sequenced was peripheral blood. These receptor sequences come from a human donor in good health.

V is TRBV28 and J is TRBJ2-3; TCRdb calls TRBD2, which cannot be checked without DNA. CDR3 size: 16 residues. CDR1 is MDHEN, CDR2 SYDVKM, per germline. CDR3 loop: CASSPSSGGNTDTQYF.

This clonotype is called medium-sized (0.01 to 0.1%) based on its frequency. The CDR3 loop reads CASSIGSTGLTYEQYF. This chain joins TRBV19 and TRBJ2-7; TCRdb designates TRBD1, a call that cannot be tested without DNA. The CDR3 is 16 amino acids. CDR1 and CDR2 from the germline V gene are LNHDA and SQIVND (reference sequence). The full variable domain, its missing parts supplied by reference TRBV19 and TRBJ2-7, is DGGITQSPKYLFRKEGQNVTLSCEQNLNHDAMYWYRQDPGQGLRLIYYSQIVNDFQKGDIAEGYSVSREKKESFPLTVTSAQKNPTAFYLCASSIGSTGLTYEQYFGPGTRLTVT.

The CDR3: CSAPGLAGETQYF. The gene calls are TRBV20-1 and TRBJ2-5; with no DNA, the TCRdb D assignment of TRBD2 cannot be verified. Germline values: CDR1 DFQATT, CDR2 SNEGSKA (reference sequence). The CDR3 covers 13 residues.

The chain combines TRBV24-1 with TRBJ2-3. This CDR3 is 13 amino acids long. CDR1 KGHDR and CDR2 SFDVKD come from the germline V gene. This CDR3 is CATSDYGTDTQYF.

This clonotype is identified as medium-sized from frequency. The rearrangement uses TRBV5-6 and TRBJ1-2. Germline CDR1 reads SGHDT; CDR2 reads YYEEEE. This CDR3 comprises 13 residues. The CDR3 reads CASSLDRDRGYTF.

Frequency places this clonotype as medium-sized. The rearrangement joins TRBV6-5 to TRBJ2-3; TCRdb designates TRBD2, a call that cannot be tested without DNA. CDR3 length: 16 residues. Germline CDR1 MNHEY, CDR2 SVGAGI. CDR3 residues: CASSYSGSGTADTQYF.

This clonotype is identified as medium-sized (0.01 to 0.1%) from frequency. The genes are TRBV5-6 and TRBJ2-7; TCRdb picks TRBD1, but there is no DNA to check that call. Germline CDR1 SGHDT, CDR2 YYEEEE. The CDR3 loop spans 12 amino acids. CDR3: CASSLQGREQYF.

This clonotype is labeled medium-sized (0.01 to 0.1%) based on frequency. The rearrangement joins TRBV27 to TRBJ2-7; TCRdb indicates TRBD1, and absent DNA this call remains unverified. The CDR3 runs 14 residues. Germline lookup yields CDR1 MNHEY and CDR2 SMNVEV (reference sequence). The CDR3 loop is CASSLIGQDYEQYF.

J is TRBJ1-2 and V is TRBV13; the TCRdb D gene call, TRBD1, has no DNA to confirm it. The CDR3 sequence is 14 residues long. Germline values: CDR1 PRHDT, CDR2 FYEKMQ (reference sequence). The chain's CDR3 is CASSPGQGVVGYTF.

This clonotype is identified as medium-sized from frequency. V and J are TRBV27 and TRBJ2-1. The length of the CDR3 is 13 residues. Germline-derived CDR1 and CDR2 are MNHEY and SMNVEV (reference sequence). The CDR3: CASRDSSYNEQFF.